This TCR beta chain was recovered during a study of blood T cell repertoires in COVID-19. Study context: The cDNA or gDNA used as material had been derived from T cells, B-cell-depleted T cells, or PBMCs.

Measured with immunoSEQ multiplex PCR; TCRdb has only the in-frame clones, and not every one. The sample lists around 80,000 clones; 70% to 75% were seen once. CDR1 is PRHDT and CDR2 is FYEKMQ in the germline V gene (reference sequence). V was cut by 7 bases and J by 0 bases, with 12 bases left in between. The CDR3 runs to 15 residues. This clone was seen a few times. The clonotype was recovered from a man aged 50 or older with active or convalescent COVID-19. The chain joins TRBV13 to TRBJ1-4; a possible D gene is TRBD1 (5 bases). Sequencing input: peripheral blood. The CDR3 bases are TGTGCCAGCAAAAGGGGCCTCGCAACTAATGAAAAACTGTTTTTT. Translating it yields CASKRGLATNEKLFF.